This passage covers 20 T cell receptor beta chains from one sample sequenced in a study of cytomegalovirus exposure and HLA in healthy donors. The PCR had 60 Vbeta and 13 Jbeta primers. Assay: immunoSEQ multiplex PCR; the TCRdb copy retains only in-frame clones and omits some. Of some 180,000 clones in the sample, just over 75% were seen once. Sequencing was done on a sample of PBMCs. These receptor sequences come from a man aged 18 to 35 in good health and CMV-seronegative.

The rearrangement links TRBV7-2 to TRBJ2-1; possible D gene TRBD2, 6 bases. The CDR3 loop spans 13 amino acids. Trimming cost V 6 bases and J 6 bases, with 12 bases left between them. The germline gives CDR1 SGHTA, CDR2 FQGNSA. This chain's CDR3 is CASRPGTSNEQFF. DNA of the CDR3: TGTGCCAGCAGACCCGGGACTTCCAATGAGCAGTTCTTC.

V usage is TRBV27 and J usage is TRBJ2-1; 8 bases align to TRBD2. Unmatched junction bases numbered 26, after V lost 4 bases and J lost 9 bases. The V gene's germline CDR1 is MNHEY and CDR2 SMNVEV (reference sequence). The CDR3 length is 20 residues. CDR3 residues: CASSSFPGLGGGLRRIEQFF. The CDR3 DNA follows: TGTGCCAGCAGTTCATTTCCGGGACTAGGGGGTGGATTGAGAAGAATTGAGCAGTTCTTC.

The gene calls are TRBV11-2 and TRBJ2-1; 7 bases line up with TRBD2. Losses at the gene ends were 6 bases for V and 5 bases for J; bases not matched to a gene: 10. Germline CDR1 and CDR2: SGHAT and FQNNGV. This CDR3 has 15 residues. CDR3: CASSSSGTTHNEQFF. As DNA, the CDR3 is TGTGCCAGCAGTTCGAGCGGGACCACCCACAATGAGCAGTTCTTC. The complete variable domain, with remaining parts taken from reference TRBV11-2 and TRBJ2-1, reads EAGVAQSPRYKIIEKRQSVAFWCNPISGHATLYWYQQILGQGPKLLIQFQNNGVVDDSQLPKDRFSAERLKGVDSTLKIQPAKLEDSAVYLCASSSSGTTHNEQFFGPGTRLTVL.

This rearrangement joins TRBV7-9 to TRBJ2-4; 7 positions match TRBD1. With V trimmed by 10 bases and J by 5 bases, 14 bases remained unmatched. The CDR3 extends over 15 amino acids. Per the germline V gene, CDR1 is SEHNR and CDR2 is FQNEAQ (reference sequence). The CDR3 coding sequence is TGTGCCATTCCCTGGATTCGACAGGGTGAAAACATTCAGTACTTC. This codes for CAIPWIRQGENIQYF.

The sample holds a few counts of this clone. The V gene is TRBV19, the J gene TRBJ2-7; maybe TRBD1 (5 bases). Germline loops: CDR1 LNHDA, CDR2 SQIVND (reference sequence). V lost 5 bases and J lost 5, with 13 bases in between. The length of the CDR3 is 13 residues. The CDR3 sequence is CASSEQENHEQYF. The CDR3 DNA is TGTGCCAGTAGTGAACAGGAGAACCACGAGCAGTACTTC.

The rearrangement uses TRBV6-1 and TRBJ2-7, with 10 bases fitting TRBD1. J lost 4 bases, V lost 5 bases, and 5 bases had no gene match. Germline V lookup: CDR1 MNHNS, CDR2 SASEGT. The CDR3 has 14 residues. The CDR3 sequence is CASSPWTGGYEQYF. Written as DNA, the CDR3 is TGTGCCAGCAGTCCCTGGACAGGGGGATACGAGCAGTACTTC.

This clone was counted a single time. V gene TRBV19 combines with J gene TRBJ2-1, with D unclear. This CDR3 is built from 17 residues. Trimming cost V 2 bases and J 1 base, with 15 bases left between them. Germline V CDR1 and CDR2: LNHDA, SQIVND (reference sequence). Written as DNA, the CDR3 is TGTGCCAGTAGTATAATGGCGGCTATCCTTTCCTACAATGAGCAGTTCTTC. It encodes CASSIMAAILSYNEQFF.

The chain uses TRBV11-3 and TRBJ2-1; D may be TRBD2 (6 bases). With 0 bases removed from V and 7 bases from J, the gap between germline ends came to 22 bases. Germline CDR1 reads SGHNT; CDR2 reads YENEEA. This CDR3 is 18 amino acids long. For the CDR3, the DNA is TGTGCCAGCAGCTTAGATGGGGCCGGGACTCCCAAAGTAAATGAGCAGTTCTTC. It codes for CASSLDGAGTPKVNEQFF.

A few counts support this clone. The chain recombines TRBV4-2 with TRBJ1-1; 8 nucleotides line up with TRBD1. V lost 3 bases to trimming and J lost 1 base; unmatched junction nucleotides: 4. In germline, CDR1 is LGHNA, CDR2 YNFKEQ. This CDR3 contains 15 residues. The CDR3 spells CASSHGTGRNTEAFF. CDR3 coding DNA: TGTGCCAGCAGCCACGGGACAGGCCGGAACACTGAAGCTTTCTTT.

This chain connects TRBV10-3 to TRBJ2-2; TRBD1 might be the D (6 bases). Germline V gene sequence: CDR1 ENHRY, CDR2 SYGVKD. V dropped 4 bases and J dropped 2 bases, with 11 bases sitting between them. The CDR3 runs 15 residues. The CDR3, as DNA: TGTGCCATCAGTGGGAACAGGGCAAACACCGGGGAGCTGTTTTTT. Translation: CAISGNRANTGELFF.

The chain combines TRBV29-1 with TRBJ2-2; D may be TRBD1 (6 bases). Germline assignment: CDR1 SQVTM and CDR2 ANQGSEA. The CDR3 contains 13 residues. CDR3 loop: CGNRDGNTGELFF. The CDR3 coding sequence is TGCGGAAACAGGGACGGCAACACCGGGGAGCTGTTTTTT.

The genes are TRBV5-1 and TRBJ2-1; 8 nucleotides match TRBD2. J was trimmed by 7 bases and V by 4 bases; bases with no gene match: 13. This CDR3 has 16 amino acids. Germline V gives CDR1 SGHRS, CDR2 YFSETQ. DNA of the CDR3: TGCGCCAGCAGCCCGCGAGCGGGAGTGCCCTTTAATGAGCAGTTCTTC. Encoded protein: CASSPRAGVPFNEQFF. Based on the CDR3 plus reference TRBV5-1 and TRBJ2-1, the full variable domain is KAGVTQTPRYLIKTRGQQVTLSCSPISGHRSVSWYQQTPGQGLQFLFEYFSETQRNKGNFPGRFSGRQFSNSRSEMNVSTLELGDSALYLCASSPRAGVPFNEQFFGPGTRLTVL.

This clone came up a few times. This sequence joins TRBV4-3 and TRBJ2-1; tentatively, D is TRBD2 (5 bases). Germline values: CDR1 LGHNA, CDR2 YSLEER. V was pared by 4 bases and J by 5 bases, with 9 bases between. CDR3 length: 13 residues. The CDR3, as DNA: TGCGCCAGCAGCCGCGGGCTCAACAATGAGCAGTTCTTC. Protein product: CASSRGLNNEQFF.

The chain is built from TRBV19 and TRBJ1-5; 7 nucleotides match TRBD1. The trim removed 6 bases at V and 2 bases at J, leaving 10 bases unmatched. The CDR3 covers 16 residues. The V gene's germline CDR1 is LNHDA and CDR2 SQIVND (reference sequence). DNA of the CDR3: TGTGCCAGTAGCCTGACAGGGTTTACAGGCAATCAGCCCCAGCATTTT. This encodes CASSLTGFTGNQPQHF. Complete variable domain (other parts from reference TRBV19 and TRBJ1-5): DGGITQSPKYLFRKEGQNVTLSCEQNLNHDAMYWYRQDPGQGLRLIYYSQIVNDFQKGDIAEGYSVSREKKESFPLTVTSAQKNPTAFYLCASSLTGFTGNQPQHFGDGTRLSIL.

The chain links TRBV28 to TRBJ1-6; 7 positions match TRBD1. CDR3 size: 16 residues. Looked up from germline, CDR1 is MDHEN and CDR2 is SYDVKM. The V segment lost 8 bases and the J segment 3 bases; nucleotides outside the gene matches: 10. The CDR3 region is CASFPPGQSYNSPLHF. For the CDR3, the DNA is TGTGCCAGCTTCCCTCCGGGACAGAGCTATAATTCACCCCTCCACTTT.

The V and J genes are TRBV6-1 and TRBJ2-7, with D perhaps TRBD1 (6 bases). The CDR3 covers 15 residues. The germline V and J ends were trimmed by 2 bases and 2 bases, with 13 bases remaining between them. Germline V gene data show CDR1 as MNHNS and CDR2 as SASEGT. The CDR3 spells CASSESPGEAYEQYF. Written as DNA, the CDR3 is TGTGCCAGCAGTGAATCTCCAGGGGAAGCCTACGAGCAGTACTTC.

This clone was seen more than once but under ten times. This chain connects TRBV7-8 to TRBJ2-7, with D maybe TRBD2 (7 bases). The CDR3 is 15 residues long. V was trimmed by 5 bases and J by 5 bases, leaving 19 bases between them. Per the germline V gene, CDR1 is SGHVS and CDR2 is FQNEAQ. The CDR3 nucleotides are TGTGCCAGCAGCCAAGGGGGGGGAGGGGGGGACGAGCAGTACTTC. Protein sequence: CASSQGGGGGDEQYF.

The chain employs TRBV7-3 and TRBJ2-1; 7 bases agree with TRBD2. The CDR3 has 15 amino acids. Germline-derived CDR1 and CDR2 are SGHTA and FQGTGA. The V gene end was trimmed by 5 bases and the J gene end by 2 bases; junction bases not matched to a gene: 6. Here the CDR3 reads CASSVSGIAYNEQFF. The CDR3 DNA sequence: TGTGCCAGCAGCGTCAGCGGGATCGCCTACAATGAGCAGTTCTTC.

This clone was picked up a small number of times. The chain is built from TRBV18 and TRBJ2-1, with 12 bases fitting TRBD2. Trimming took 2 bases from V and 2 from J; bases not matched to a gene: 4. Per the germline V gene, CDR1 is KGHSH and CDR2 is LQKENI. The CDR3 spans 17 residues. CDR3: CASSPVRTSGAYNEQFF. CDR3 sequence (DNA): TGTGCCAGCTCACCAGTCAGGACTAGCGGGGCCTACAATGAGCAGTTCTTC.

The table lists this clone with a count of one. The chain is built from TRBV11-3 and TRBJ2-3, with D tentatively TRBD2 (6 bases). From germline, CDR1 is SGHNT and CDR2 YENEEA. V was trimmed by 3 bases and J by 7 bases, leaving 8 bases between them. CDR3 length: 12 residues. CDR3 protein: CASSFRGNTQYF. The CDR3 nucleotides are TGTGCCAGCAGCTTTCGGGGGAATACGCAGTATTTT. Together with reference TRBV11-3 and TRBJ2-3, the CDR3 gives the full variable domain: EAGVVQSPRYKIIEKKQPVAFWCNPISGHNTLYWYLQNLGQGPELLIRYENEEAVDDSQLPKDRFSAERLKGVDSTLKIQPAELGDSAVYLCASSFRGNTQYFGPGTRLTVL.